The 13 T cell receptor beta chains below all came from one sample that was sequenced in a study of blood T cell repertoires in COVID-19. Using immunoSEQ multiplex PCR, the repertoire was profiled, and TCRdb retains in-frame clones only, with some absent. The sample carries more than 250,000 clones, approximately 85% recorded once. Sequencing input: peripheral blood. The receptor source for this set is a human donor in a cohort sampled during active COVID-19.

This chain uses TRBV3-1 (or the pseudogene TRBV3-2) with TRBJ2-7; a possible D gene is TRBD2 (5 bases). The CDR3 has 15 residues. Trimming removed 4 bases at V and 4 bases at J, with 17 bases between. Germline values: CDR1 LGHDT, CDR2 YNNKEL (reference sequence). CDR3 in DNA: TGTGCCAGCAGCCCGTTCGTTTGGCGGAGGTACGAGCAGTACTTC. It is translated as CASSPFVWRRYEQYF.

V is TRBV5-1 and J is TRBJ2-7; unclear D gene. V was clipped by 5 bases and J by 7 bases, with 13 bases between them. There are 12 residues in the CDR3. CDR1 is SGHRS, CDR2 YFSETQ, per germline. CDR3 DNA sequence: TGCGCCAGCAGGGTGAGCGCCGGGGAGCAGTACTTC. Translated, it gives CASRVSAGEQYF.

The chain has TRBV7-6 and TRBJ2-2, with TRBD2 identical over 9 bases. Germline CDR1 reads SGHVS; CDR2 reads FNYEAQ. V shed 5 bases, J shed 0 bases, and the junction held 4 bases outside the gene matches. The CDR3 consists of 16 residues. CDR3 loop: CASSATSGSNTGELFF. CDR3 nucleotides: TGTGCCAGCAGCGCGACTAGCGGATCGAACACCGGGGAGCTGTTTTTT.

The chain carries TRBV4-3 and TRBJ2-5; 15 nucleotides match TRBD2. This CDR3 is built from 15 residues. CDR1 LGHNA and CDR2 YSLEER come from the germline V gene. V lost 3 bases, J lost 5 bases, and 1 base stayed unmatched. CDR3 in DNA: TGCGCCAGCAGCCACGGACTAGCGGGGGGGGAGACCCAGTACTTC. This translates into CASSHGLAGGETQYF.

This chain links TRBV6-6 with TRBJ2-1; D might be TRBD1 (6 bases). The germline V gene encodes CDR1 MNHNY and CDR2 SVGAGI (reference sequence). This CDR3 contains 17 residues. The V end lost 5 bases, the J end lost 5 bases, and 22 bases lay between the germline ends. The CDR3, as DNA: TGTGCCAGCAGTCCCCGGGATGGGACAAAATTGAACAATGAGCAGTTCTTC. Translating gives CASSPRDGTKLNNEQFF.

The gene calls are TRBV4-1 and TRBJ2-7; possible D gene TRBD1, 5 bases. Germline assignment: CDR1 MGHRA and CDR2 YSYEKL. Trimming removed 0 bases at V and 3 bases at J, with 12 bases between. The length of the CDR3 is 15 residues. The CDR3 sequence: CASSQDTRALYEQYF. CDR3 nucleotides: TGCGCCAGCAGCCAAGATACCAGGGCCCTCTACGAGCAGTACTTC.

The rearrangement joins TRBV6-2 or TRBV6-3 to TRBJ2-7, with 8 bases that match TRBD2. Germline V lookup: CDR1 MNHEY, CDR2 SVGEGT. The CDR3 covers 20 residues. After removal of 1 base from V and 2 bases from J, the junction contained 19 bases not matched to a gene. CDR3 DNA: TGTGCCAGCAGTTACTGGCCCGAAAACGATCTGACTAGCGCTACCTACGAGCAGTACTTC. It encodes CASSYWPENDLTSATYEQYF.

Here the CDR3 reads CASSVVRGSEQFF. CDR3 sequence (DNA): TGTGCCAGCAGTGTGGTCAGGGGAAGTGAGCAGTTCTTC. The gene calls are TRBV2 and TRBJ2-1, with D tentatively TRBD1 (6 bases). V gave up 4 bases and J gave up 9 bases, with 13 bases separating them. The CDR3 is made up of 13 amino acids. Per germline, CDR1 SNHLY and CDR2 FYNNEI.

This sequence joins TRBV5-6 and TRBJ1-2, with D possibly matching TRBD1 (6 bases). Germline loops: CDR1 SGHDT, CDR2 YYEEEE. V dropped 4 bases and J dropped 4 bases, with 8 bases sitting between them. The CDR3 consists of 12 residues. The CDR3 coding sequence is TGTGCCAGCAGCCTGGACAGCTATGGCTACACCTTC. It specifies CASSLDSYGYTF.

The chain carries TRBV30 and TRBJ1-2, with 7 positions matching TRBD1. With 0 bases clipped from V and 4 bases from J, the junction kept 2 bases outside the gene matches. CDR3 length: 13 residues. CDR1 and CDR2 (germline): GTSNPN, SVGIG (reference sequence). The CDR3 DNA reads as TGTGCCTGGAGTGTATCAGGGGGCTATGGCTACACCTTC. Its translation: CAWSVSGGYGYTF.

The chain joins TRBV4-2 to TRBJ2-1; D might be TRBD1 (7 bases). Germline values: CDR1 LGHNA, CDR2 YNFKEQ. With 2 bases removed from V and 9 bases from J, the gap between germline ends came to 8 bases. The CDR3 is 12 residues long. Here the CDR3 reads CASSQQGGEQFF. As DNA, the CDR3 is TGTGCCAGCAGCCAACAGGGGGGTGAGCAGTTCTTC.

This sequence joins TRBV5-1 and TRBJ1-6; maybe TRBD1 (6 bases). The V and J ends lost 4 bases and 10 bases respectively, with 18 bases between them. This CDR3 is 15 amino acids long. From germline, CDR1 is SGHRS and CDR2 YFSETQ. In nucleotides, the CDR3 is TGCGCCAGCAGCCTCATCGACAGGACCGAATCACCCCTCCACTTT. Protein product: CASSLIDRTESPLHF. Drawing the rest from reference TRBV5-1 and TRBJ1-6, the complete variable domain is KAGVTQTPRYLIKTRGQQVTLSCSPISGHRSVSWYQQTPGQGLQFLFEYFSETQRNKGNFPGRFSGRQFSNSRSEMNVSTLELGDSALYLCASSLIDRTESPLHFGNGTRLTVT.

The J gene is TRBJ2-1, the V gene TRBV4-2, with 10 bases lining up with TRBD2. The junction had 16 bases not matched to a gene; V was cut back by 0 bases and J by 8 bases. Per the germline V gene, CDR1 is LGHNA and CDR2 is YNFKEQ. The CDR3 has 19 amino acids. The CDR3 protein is CASSQEVGSGRADGDEQFF. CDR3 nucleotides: TGTGCCAGCAGCCAAGAAGTCGGGAGCGGGAGGGCCGACGGGGATGAGCAGTTCTTC.